Following are 3 T cell receptor beta chains from one sample sequenced in a study of shared clonotypes between healthy human individuals. Measured with immunoSEQ multiplex PCR; TCRdb has only the in-frame clones, and not every one. The repertoire holds around 1,000,000 clones, with 70% to 80% as singletons. Sequenced: memory CD4+ T cells from PBMCs. The subset denotes: CD45RA-negative fraction. The receptors derive from a man younger than 35 in good health. Some clones in this sample may be carry-over from other donors' samples.

The V call is TRBV28, the J call TRBJ1-5; no clear D gene. The CDR3 sequence is 12 residues long. With 3 bases removed from V and 5 bases from J, the gap between germline ends came to 5 bases. Germline values: CDR1 MDHEN, CDR2 SYDVKM. DNA of the CDR3: TGTGCCAGCAGTTTCTACGATCAGCCCCAGCATTTT. Protein sequence: CASSFYDQPQHF.

As regards this clone: Other DNA sequences in the sample encode the same CDR3. The chain carries TRBV5-1 and TRBJ2-7; D not certain. This CDR3 has 12 residues. V lost 2 bases and J 5 bases, leaving 8 bases between the germline ends. Per germline, CDR1 SGHRS and CDR2 YFSETQ. CDR3 nucleotide sequence: TGCGCCAGCAGCTTCGGACCGGACGAGCAGTACTTC. Translation gives CASSFGPDEQYF.

V gene TRBV4-2 combines with J gene TRBJ2-5; 8 bases are shared with TRBD2. Looked up from germline, CDR1 is LGHNA and CDR2 is YNFKEQ. This CDR3 has 16 residues. J lost 4 bases, V lost 0 bases, and 7 bases had no gene match. The CDR3 protein is CASSQEISAGGETQYF. The DNA for the CDR3 is TGTGCCAGCAGCCAAGAGATTTCGGCGGGAGGAGAGACCCAGTACTTC.